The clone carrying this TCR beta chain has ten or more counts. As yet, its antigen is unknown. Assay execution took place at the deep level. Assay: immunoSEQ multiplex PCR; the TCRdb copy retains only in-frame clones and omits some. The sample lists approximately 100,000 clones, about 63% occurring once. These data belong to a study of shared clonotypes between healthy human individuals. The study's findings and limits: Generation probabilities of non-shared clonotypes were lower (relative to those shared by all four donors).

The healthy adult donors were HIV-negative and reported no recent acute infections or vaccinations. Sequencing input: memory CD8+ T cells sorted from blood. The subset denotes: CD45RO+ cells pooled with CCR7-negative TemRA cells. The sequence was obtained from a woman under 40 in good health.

The CDR3 region is CASSLDWGDEAFF. The CDR3 DNA reads TGTGCCAGCAGCTTAGATTGGGGGGATGAAGCTTTCTTT. The J gene is TRBJ1-1, the V gene TRBV11-2; D might be TRBD1 (5 bases). The length of the CDR3 is 13 residues. Per germline, CDR1 SGHAT and CDR2 FQNNGV. Trimming removed 0 bases at V and 7 bases at J, with 9 bases between.